This T cell receptor (beta chain) came from a study of T cell repertoires in cytomegalovirus infection. Background on the study: Shared public TCR beta signatures pointed to both CMV infection and a matching HLA type.

TCRdb recomputed calls from the reads with MiXCR, one row per CDR3 protein. The sample contains 65,000 to 90,000 distinct CDR3 sequences, over 3.5% of which appear only once. V was clipped by 5 bases and J by 5 bases, with 13 bases between them. Germline-derived CDR1 and CDR2 are SGHNT and YYREEE (reference sequence). The CDR3 runs 13 residues. Study-level points and caveats: HLA-C-restricted, CMV-specific TCR beta clonotypes were dominant ex vivo. Frequencies of public TCR beta families were cumulated, and this identified carriers of CMV plus the relevant HLA.

The sample holds many counts of this clonotype. Its specificity is not known. V and J are TRBV5-4 and TRBJ2-5; no reliable D call. This receptor was obtained from a human donor in good health (CMV status not recorded). Some clones in this sample may be carry-over from other donors' samples. Input material: PBMCs. The CDR3 bases are TGTGCCAGCAGGTATCAGCCTGGGGAGACCCAGTACTTC. Encoded protein: CASRYQPGETQYF.